This TCR beta chain was observed in a study of tumor-infiltrating lymphocytes in primary liver carcinoma. Using a constant-region primer together with ProtoScript II reverse transcriptase, TCR beta cDNA was made from 450 to 600 ng of total RNA. Sequencing libraries for TCR beta derived from three nested multiplex PCR rounds that used slightly modified ARM-PCR. Rounds one and two of PCR, each of roughly 11 cycles, were primed with TRBV1-TRBV30 forward primers and a C-beta reverse primer. TCRdb reprocessed the multiplex PCR reads with MiXCR, giving one entry per CDR3 protein. The repertoire consists of approximately 46,000 distinct CDR3 sequences, with 75% occurring once and the leading ten covering 38%. The germline V gene has CDR1 SEHNR and CDR2 FQNEAQ (reference sequence). J was trimmed by 5 bases and V by 5 bases; bases with no gene match: 5. This CDR3 comprises 15 residues. Investigators took RNA and DNA out together from about 21-30 mg of unsorted bulk tissue.

This clonotype was seen repeatedly, ten times or more. The V call is TRBV7-9, the J call TRBJ1-5; 11 bases align to TRBD1. The TCR was taken from a woman younger than 45 with primary liver carcinoma and hepatitis B virus infection. Sequencing input: tumor-adjacent normal liver tissue. Here the CDR3 DNA reads TGTGCCAGCAGCGCAGGACAGGGGGCCTATCAGCCCCAGCATTTT. Protein product: CASSAGQGAYQPQHF. Based on the CDR3 plus reference TRBV7-9 and TRBJ1-5, the full variable domain is DTGVSQNPRHKITKRGQNVTFRCDPISEHNRLYWYRQTLGQGPEFLTYFQNEAQLEKSRLLSDRFSAERPKGSFSTLEIQRTEQGDSAMYLCASSAGQGAYQPQHFGDGTRLSIL.